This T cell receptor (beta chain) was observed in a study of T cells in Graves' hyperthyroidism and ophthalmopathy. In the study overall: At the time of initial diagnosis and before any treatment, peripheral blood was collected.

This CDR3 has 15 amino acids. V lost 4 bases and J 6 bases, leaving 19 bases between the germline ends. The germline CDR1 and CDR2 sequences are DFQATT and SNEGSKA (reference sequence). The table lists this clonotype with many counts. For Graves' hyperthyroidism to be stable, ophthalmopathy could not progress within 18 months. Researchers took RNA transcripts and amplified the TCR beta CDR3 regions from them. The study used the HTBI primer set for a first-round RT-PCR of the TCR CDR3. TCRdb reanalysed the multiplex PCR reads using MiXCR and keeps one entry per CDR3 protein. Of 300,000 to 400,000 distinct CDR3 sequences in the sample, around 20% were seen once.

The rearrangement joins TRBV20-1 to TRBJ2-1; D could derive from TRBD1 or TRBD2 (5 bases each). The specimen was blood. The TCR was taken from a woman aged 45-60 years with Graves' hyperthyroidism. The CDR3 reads CSATALGRNPNEQFF. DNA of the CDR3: TGCAGTGCTACCGCCCTGGGACGTAATCCCAATGAGCAGTTCTTC.